This TCR beta chain is from a study of blood T cell repertoires in COVID-19. Whole-study context: The origin of the acute and convalescent COVID-19 samples was the United States, Italy and Spain.

V was cut by 3 bases and J by 3 bases, with 13 bases left in between. The CDR3 is made up of 16 amino acids. Germline V gene lookup returns CDR1 KGHDR and CDR2 SFDVKD. In the authors' workflow: Amplification of reference gene primers provided the estimated nucleated cell counts. Using immunoSEQ multiplex PCR, the repertoire was profiled, and TCRdb retains in-frame clones only, with some absent. That table furnishes V, J and clone size, whereas the DNA furnished D and trimming. The sample contains about 190,000 clones, 84% of which appear only once. The sequenced sample consisted of peripheral blood. The clonotype was recovered from a woman aged 70-85 years with active or convalescent COVID-19. This rearrangement joins TRBV24-1 to TRBJ2-2, with D possibly TRBD2 on 5 matching bases. The CDR3 DNA is TGTGCCACCAGTGATCCCCGACACGGGGACACCGGGGAGCTGTTTTTT. Translated: CATSDPRHGDTGELFF.